This is a list of T cell receptor beta chains from one sample in a study of blood T cell repertoires in COVID-19. Generated by immunoSEQ multiplex PCR, the TCRdb table keeps only in-frame clones and is missing some. The data contain approximately 240,000 clones, approximately 81% of them singletons. Sequences were obtained from peripheral blood. These receptor sequences come from a man aged 50-60 years who had recovered from COVID-19. Both conserved end residues are part of each CDR3. The D gene is left open where the match is weak. Expanded clones are given a class, and other clones once, few, many or no size at all.

few | TRBD1 | TRBJ2-7 | TRBV11-2 | CASRLDRVAYEQYF | TGTGCCAGCAGATTGGACAGGGTGGCCTACGAGCAGTACTTC
few | . | TRBJ2-2 | TRBV5-8 | CASSLAQNTGELFF | TGTGCCAGCAGCTTGGCACAGAACACCGGGGAGCTGTTTTTT
. | TRBD1 | TRBJ2-1 | TRBV28 | CASTTGTGMWNEQFF | TGTGCCAGCACCACCGGGACAGGGATGTGGAATGAGCAGTTCTTC
. | TRBD1 | TRBJ1-6 | TRBV27 | CASSSDRGQGYNSPLHF | TGTGCCAGCAGTTCTGACAGGGGGCAAGGTTATAATTCACCCCTCCACTTT
once | TRBD2 | TRBJ2-1 | TRBV18 | CASSPGLKRGNEQFF | TGTGCCAGCTCACCAGGGCTCAAGCGGGGCAATGAGCAGTTCTTC
once | . | TRBJ1-2 | TRBV19 | CASSITGYYGYTF | TGTGCCAGTAGTATCACAGGTTATTATGGCTACACCTTC
few | . | TRBJ2-7 | TRBV2 | CASSEMVAEYF | TGTGCCAGCAGTGAGATGGTAGCGGAGTACTTC
few | TRBD1 | TRBJ2-7 | TRBV5-1 | CASSTGQGKSEQYF | TGCGCCAGCAGCACTGGACAGGGGAAAAGCGAGCAGTACTTC
. | TRBD2 | TRBJ2-5 | TRBV3-1/TRBV3-2 | CASSLRLALNQETQYF | TGTGCCAGCAGCCTACGACTAGCGCTAAACCAAGAGACCCAGTACTTC
. | . | TRBJ2-7 | TRBV5-8 | CASSRKGPYEQYF | TGTGCCAGCAGCAGAAAGGGGCCCTACGAGCAGTACTTC
. | TRBD2 | TRBJ2-1 | TRBV19 | CASPTSGMGEQFF | TGTGCCAGTCCGACTAGCGGGATGGGTGAGCAGTTCTTC
. | TRBD2 | TRBJ2-4 | TRBV6-5 | CASSVGLGKNIQYF | TGTGCCAGCAGCGTCGGACTAGGAAAAAACATTCAGTACTTC
. | . | TRBJ2-2 | TRBV24-1 | CATSGDTSYTGELFF | TGTGCCACCAGTGGGGACACCTCCTACACCGGGGAGCTGTTTTTT
. | TRBD1 | TRBJ1-5 | TRBV15 | CATSRDRDRGNQPQHF | TGTGCCACCAGCAGAGATCGGGACAGAGGCAATCAGCCCCAGCATTTT
once | . | TRBJ2-2 | TRBV6-4 | CASSGSGVAGELFF | TGTGCCAGCAGTGGGTCGGGAGTCGCCGGGGAGCTGTTTTTT
. | . | TRBJ2-7 | TRBV28 | CASRSDYNYEQYF | TGTGCCAGCAGATCTGACTATAACTACGAGCAGTACTTC
. | . | TRBJ2-3 | TRBV3-1/TRBV3-2 | CASSLGWNSGGDTQYF | TGTGCCAGCAGCCTGGGTTGGAATAGCGGAGGGGATACGCAGTATTTT
. | . | TRBJ2-5 | TRBV28 | CASSLGQVETQYF | TGTGCCAGCAGTTTAGGCCAGGTGGAGACCCAGTACTTC
. | TRBD1 | TRBJ2-1 | TRBV27 | CASSLRTPGQGYNEQFF | TGTGCCAGCAGTTTAAGGACACCGGGACAGGGCTACAATGAGCAGTTCTTC
once | . | TRBJ2-4 | TRBV2 | CASSVSTLAKNIQYF | TGTGCCAGCAGTGTAAGCACTCTAGCCAAAAACATTCAGTACTTC
once | TRBD1 | TRBJ2-5 | TRBV28 | CASSTNRGRGETQYF | TGTGCCAGCAGTACCAACAGGGGGCGCGGGGAGACCCAGTACTTC
. | . | TRBJ1-4 | TRBV7-9 | CASSGADTNEKLFF | TGTGCCAGCAGTGGGGCAGATACTAATGAAAAACTGTTTTTT
. | TRBD2 | TRBJ2-3 | TRBV27 | CASRTTGTRVDTDTQYF | TGTGCCAGCAGAACAACCGGGACTAGGGTTGACACAGATACGCAGTATTTT
. | . | TRBJ1-6 | TRBV27 | CASSLSWTDNSPLHF | TGTGCCAGCAGTTTAAGTTGGACAGATAATTCACCCCTCCACTTT
. | . | TRBJ2-1 | TRBV6-5 | CASSTLAESYNEQFF | TGTGCCAGCAGCACCTTAGCGGAGTCCTACAATGAGCAGTTCTTC
. | . | TRBJ2-3 | TRBV18 | CASSPPVGSSTDTQYF | TGTGCCAGCTCACCACCGGTCGGTTCTAGCACAGATACGCAGTATTTT
. | . | TRBJ2-3 | TRBV18 | CATTGLGAATDTQYF | TGTGCCACCACGGGATTAGGAGCAGCCACAGATACGCAGTATTTT
once | . | TRBJ2-1 | TRBV18 | CASSPEVSGNEQFF | TGTGCCAGCTCACCAGAGGTATCCGGGAATGAGCAGTTCTTC
. | TRBD2 | TRBJ2-5 | TRBV10-2 | CASSGTSGKNFVRRVETQYF | TGCGCCAGCAGCGGGACTAGCGGGAAGAATTTTGTGCGTCGTGTCGAGACCCAGTACTTC
once | TRBD2 | TRBJ2-7 | TRBV5-1 | CASSLATSGRNEQYF | TGCGCCAGCAGCTTGGCCACTAGCGGGAGGAACGAGCAGTACTTC
. | . | TRBJ2-7 | TRBV2 | CASSRQETYEQYF | TGTGCCAGCAGCAGACAGGAAACCTACGAGCAGTACTTC
. | . | TRBJ2-3 | TRBV19 | CASSPRASIDTQYF | TGTGCCAGTAGTCCCCGGGCTAGCATTGATACGCAGTATTTT
. | TRBD1 | TRBJ1-6 | TRBV28 | CASSPITGVGSPLHF | TGTGCCAGCAGTCCTATTACAGGGGTTGGATCACCCCTCCACTTT
. | TRBD1 | TRBJ2-4 | TRBV28 | CASSFGGQGNIQYF | TGTGCCAGCAGTTTTGGAGGACAGGGGAACATTCAGTACTTC
. | . | TRBJ1-2 | TRBV5-1 | CASSLGAPGYTF | TGCGCCAGCAGCTTGGGGGCCCCGGGCTACACCTTC
. | TRBD1 | TRBJ1-2 | TRBV24-1 | CATEAPGQGASGYTF | TGTGCCACCGAAGCCCCGGGACAGGGGGCGAGTGGCTACACCTTC
once | . | TRBJ1-2 | TRBV19 | CASKREGQTNYGYTF | TGTGCCAGTAAAAGAGAGGGCCAAACTAACTATGGCTACACCTTC
. | . | TRBJ2-7 | TRBV3-1/TRBV3-2 | CASSQGGMSSYEQYF | TGTGCCAGCAGCCAAGGAGGGATGAGCTCCTACGAGCAGTACTTC
. | TRBD1 | TRBJ1-2 | TRBV28 | CASKTSGQGAGWYGYTF | TGTGCCAGCAAAACTTCGGGACAGGGGGCTGGTTGGTATGGCTACACCTTC
. | TRBD2 | TRBJ2-1 | TRBV10-1 | CASSGGGLGGEQFF | TGCGCCAGCAGTGGGGGGGGACTAGGAGGCGAGCAGTTCTTC
. | TRBD2 | TRBJ2-1 | TRBV5-4 | CASSQGLAGGPGNEQFF | TGTGCCAGCAGCCAGGGACTAGCGGGAGGGCCGGGAAATGAGCAGTTCTTC
. | TRBD2 | TRBJ2-3 | TRBV9 | CASSVTGGSTDTQYF | TGTGCCAGCAGCGTAACGGGGGGGAGCACAGATACGCAGTATTTT
. | TRBD1 | TRBJ2-7 | TRBV7-9 | CASSGQAYEQYF | TGTGCCAGCAGCGGACAGGCCTACGAGCAGTACTTC
. | . | TRBJ2-1 | TRBV30 | CAWSVQVYNEQFF | TGTGCCTGGAGTGTGCAGGTATACAATGAGCAGTTCTTC
few | TRBD1 | TRBJ1-1 | TRBV10-1 | CASSDSTGAAFF | TGCGCCAGCAGTGACAGTACAGGGGCGGCTTTCTTT
. | . | TRBJ2-2 | TRBV18 | CASSHDTLGELFF | TGTGCCAGCTCACACGACACCCTCGGGGAGCTGTTTTTT
few | . | TRBJ2-7 | TRBV20-1 | CSASSLASIYEQYF | TGCAGTGCTAGTAGCCTAGCGAGTATCTACGAGCAGTACTTC
once | TRBD1 | TRBJ2-5 | TRBV27 | CAESGTGLTQYF | TGTGCCGAATCCGGGACAGGGTTGACCCAGTACTTC
. | TRBD1 | TRBJ2-7 | TRBV28 | CASKPGTGIPYEQYF | TGTGCCAGCAAGCCGGGGACAGGCATACCCTACGAGCAGTACTTC
. | . | TRBJ1-5 | TRBV19 | CASSPPGTRNQPQHF | TGTGCCAGTAGTCCCCCGGGGACACGTAATCAGCCCCAGCATTTT
. | . | TRBJ2-7 | TRBV27 | CASSSRGTVYEQYF | TGTGCCAGCAGTTCACGGGGGACCGTCTACGAGCAGTACTTC
once | TRBD1 | TRBJ1-2 | TRBV6-5 | CASSYSGQGEDYGYTF | TGTGCCAGCAGTTACTCTGGACAGGGGGAGGACTATGGCTACACCTTC
once | . | TRBJ1-3 | TRBV18 | CASSPTGGTGNTIYF | TGTGCCAGCTCACCGACTGGCGGGACTGGAAACACCATATATTTT